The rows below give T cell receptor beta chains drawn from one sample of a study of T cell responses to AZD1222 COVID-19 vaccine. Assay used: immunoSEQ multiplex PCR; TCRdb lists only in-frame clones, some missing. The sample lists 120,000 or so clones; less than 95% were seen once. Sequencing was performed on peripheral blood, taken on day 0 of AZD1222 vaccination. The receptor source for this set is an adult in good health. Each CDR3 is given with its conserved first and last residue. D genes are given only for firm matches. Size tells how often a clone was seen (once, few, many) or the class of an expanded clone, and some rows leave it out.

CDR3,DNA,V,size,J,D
CASSQPGTVHGYTF,TGTGCCAGCAGCCAGCCCGGGACAGTACATGGCTACACCTTC,TRBV3-1/TRBV3-2,-,TRBJ1-2,TRBD1
CASSLGRGGLTDSPLHF,TGTGCCAGCAGCTTGGGCCGAGGGGGCCTCACTGACTCACCCCTCCACTTT,TRBV7-8,-,TRBJ1-6,TRBD1
CATSDPGQGRYEQYF,TGTGCCACCAGTGACCCTGGACAGGGCCGCTACGAGCAGTACTTC,TRBV24-1,-,TRBJ2-7,TRBD1
CASSEVPRVDSPLHF,TGTGCCAGCAGTGAAGTGCCCAGGGTTGATTCACCCCTCCACTTT,TRBV6-1,-,TRBJ1-6,-
CASSLSETQYF,TGTGCCAGCAGCTTATCAGAGACCCAGTACTTC,TRBV7-6,-,TRBJ2-5,-
CASTDGTGSYEQYF,TGTGCCAGCACCGATGGTACAGGGTCCTACGAGCAGTACTTC,TRBV6-1,-,TRBJ2-7,-
CASSLFGSTDTQYF,TGTGCCAGCAGCCTCTTCGGGAGCACAGATACGCAGTATTTT,TRBV3-1/TRBV3-2,-,TRBJ2-3,-
CATRTGQGGADTQYF,TGTGCCACCAGAACCGGACAGGGAGGGGCAGATACGCAGTATTTT,TRBV15,-,TRBJ2-3,-
CASSYSHSTDTQYF,TGTGCCAGCAGTTACTCCCACTCCACAGATACGCAGTATTTT,TRBV6-5,once,TRBJ2-3,-
CASYPQGTNEQFF,TGCGCCAGCTATCCTCAGGGAACTAATGAGCAGTTCTTC,TRBV5-1,-,TRBJ2-1,-
CASSSQGQPQHF,TGTGCCAGCAGTTCACAGGGTCAGCCCCAGCATTTT,TRBV28,-,TRBJ1-5,-
CASRPETGFYGYTF,TGTGCCAGCAGGCCGGAAACAGGGTTCTATGGCTACACCTTC,TRBV5-5,-,TRBJ1-2,-
CASSLGPANTEAFF,TGTGCCAGCAGCTTAGGGCCGGCGAACACTGAAGCTTTCTTT,TRBV7-2,-,TRBJ1-1,-
CASSQDRYNEQFF,TGTGCCAGCAGCCAAGACCGTTACAATGAGCAGTTCTTC,TRBV3-1/TRBV3-2,-,TRBJ2-1,-
CASSLNLVGTIYF,TGTGCCAGCAGCTTAAACCTGGTGGGCACCATATATTTT,TRBV13,-,TRBJ1-3,-
CASSQGQGAHQPQHF,TGTGCCAGCAGCCAAGGTCAGGGGGCGCATCAGCCCCAGCATTTT,TRBV3-1/TRBV3-2,-,TRBJ1-5,TRBD1
CASSLKGRPNYGYTF,TGTGCCAGCAGCTTGAAAGGGCGCCCTAACTATGGCTACACCTTC,TRBV5-6,-,TRBJ1-2,-
CASSLQGRPLHF,TGTGCCAGCAGTTTACAGGGAAGACCCCTCCACTTT,TRBV28,-,TRBJ1-6,-
CASSLRTGTTNEKLFF,TGTGCCAGCAGCCTGCGAACAGGGACAACTAATGAAAAACTGTTTTTT,TRBV7-6,-,TRBJ1-4,-
CASSLAGPGYEQYF,TGTGCCAGCAGCCTCGCTGGGCCGGGCTACGAGCAGTACTTC,TRBV4-2,-,TRBJ2-7,-
CASSQERADEQYF,TGTGCCAGCAGCCAAGAGCGAGCAGACGAGCAGTACTTC,TRBV3-1/TRBV3-2,-,TRBJ2-7,-
CASSYSHSPLHF,TGTGCCAGCAGCTACTCACATTCACCCCTCCACTTT,TRBV5-8,-,TRBJ1-6,-
CASSREGGHGSPLHF,TGCGCCAGCAGCCGGGAGGGGGGCCACGGTTCACCCCTCCACTTT,TRBV5-1,-,TRBJ1-6,-
CASSQGSGAKNIQYF,TGTGCCAGCAGCCAAGGGTCAGGGGCCAAAAACATTCAGTACTTC,TRBV3-1/TRBV3-2,-,TRBJ2-4,-
CASSFSGARNQPQHF,TGTGCCAGCAGTTTCTCCGGGGCCCGCAATCAGCCCCAGCATTTT,TRBV28,-,TRBJ1-5,-
CASSQEGSPLRNEQFF,TGTGCCAGCAGCCAAGAGGGGTCCCCCTTGAGGAATGAGCAGTTCTTC,TRBV3-1/TRBV3-2,-,TRBJ2-1,-
CAWSKEDTQYF,TGTGCCTGGAGTAAGGAAGATACGCAGTATTTT,TRBV30,-,TRBJ2-3,-